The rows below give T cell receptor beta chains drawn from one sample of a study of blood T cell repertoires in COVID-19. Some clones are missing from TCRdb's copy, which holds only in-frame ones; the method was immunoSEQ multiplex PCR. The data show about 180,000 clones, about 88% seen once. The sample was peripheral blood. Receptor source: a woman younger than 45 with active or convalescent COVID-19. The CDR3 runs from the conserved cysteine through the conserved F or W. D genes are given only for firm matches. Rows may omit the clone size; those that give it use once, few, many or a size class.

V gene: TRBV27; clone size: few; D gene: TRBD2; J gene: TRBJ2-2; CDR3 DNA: TGTGCCAGCAGGACTAGCGGGAGGCCTCCGAACACCGGGGAGCTGTTTTTT; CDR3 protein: CASRTSGRPPNTGELFF
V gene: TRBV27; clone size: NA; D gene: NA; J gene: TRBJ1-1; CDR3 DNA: TGTGCCAGCAGTTTTGCGTCAGGGAAGAAAGCTTTCTTT; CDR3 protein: CASSFASGKKAFF
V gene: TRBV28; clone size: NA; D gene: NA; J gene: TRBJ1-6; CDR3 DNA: TGTGCCAGCAGTTTATTACAGGGCAATTCACCCCTCCACTTT; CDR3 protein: CASSLLQGNSPLHF
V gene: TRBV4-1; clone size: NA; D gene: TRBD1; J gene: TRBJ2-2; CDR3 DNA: TGCGCCAGCAGCCAAGAAAGGACAGGGGCCGGGGAGCTGTTTTTT; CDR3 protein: CASSQERTGAGELFF
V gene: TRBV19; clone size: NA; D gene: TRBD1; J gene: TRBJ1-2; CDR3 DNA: TGTGCCAGCCACAGGGGTAGTTATGGCTACACCTTC; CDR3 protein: CASHRGSYGYTF
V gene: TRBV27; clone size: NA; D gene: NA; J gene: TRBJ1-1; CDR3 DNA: TGTGCCAGCAGTTTAGTAGAGAACACTGAAGCTTTCTTT; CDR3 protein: CASSLVENTEAFF
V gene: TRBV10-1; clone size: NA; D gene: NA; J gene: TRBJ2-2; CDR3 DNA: TGCGCCAGCGGCCAGGGAAACACCGGGGAGCTGTTTTTT; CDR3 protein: CASGQGNTGELFF
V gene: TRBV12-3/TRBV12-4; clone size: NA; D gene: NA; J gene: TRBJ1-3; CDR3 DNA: TGTGCCAGCAGTATCCACCCAGGGTACACCATATATTTT; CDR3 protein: CASSIHPGYTIYF
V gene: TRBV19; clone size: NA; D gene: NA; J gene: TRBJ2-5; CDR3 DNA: TGTGCCAGTAGTAGACAGATTCAAGAGACCCAGTACTTC; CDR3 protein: CASSRQIQETQYF
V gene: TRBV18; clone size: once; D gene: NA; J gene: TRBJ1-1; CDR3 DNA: TGTGCCAGCTCACCATTTCCTGGGACACCGAACACTGAAGCTTTCTTT; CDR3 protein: CASSPFPGTPNTEAFF
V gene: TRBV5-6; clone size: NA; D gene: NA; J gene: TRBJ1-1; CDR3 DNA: TGTGCCAGCAGCTTTCCCGGACGGGCGGGGGAGAACACTGAAGCTTTCTTT; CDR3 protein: CASSFPGRAGENTEAFF
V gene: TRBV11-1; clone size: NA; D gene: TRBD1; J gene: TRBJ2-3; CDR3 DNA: TGTGCCAGCAGCTTATTCAGGGGGACAGATACGCAGTATTTT; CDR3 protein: CASSLFRGTDTQYF
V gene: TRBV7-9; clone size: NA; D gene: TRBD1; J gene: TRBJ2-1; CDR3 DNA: TGTGCCAGCAGCTTAGAGGTGACAGGGGGCCTTAGCTCCTACAATGAGCAGTTCTTC; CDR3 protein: CASSLEVTGGLSSYNEQFF
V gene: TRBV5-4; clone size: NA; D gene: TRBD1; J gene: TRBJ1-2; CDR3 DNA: TGTGCCAGCAGCTGGCCGGGACAGGGCGACACCTTC; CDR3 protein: CASSWPGQGDTF
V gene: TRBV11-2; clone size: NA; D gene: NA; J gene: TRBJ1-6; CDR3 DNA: TGTGCCAGCAGCCCTCCCTCGAAGGAGGAGAATTCACCCCTCCACTTT; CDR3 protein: CASSPPSKEENSPLHF
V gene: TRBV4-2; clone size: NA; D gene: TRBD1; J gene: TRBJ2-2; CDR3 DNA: TGTGCCAGCAGCCCTTCCACAGGGGTCATAGAGACCGGGGAGCTGTTTTTT; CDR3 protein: CASSPSTGVIETGELFF
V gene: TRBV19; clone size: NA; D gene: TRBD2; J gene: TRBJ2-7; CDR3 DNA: TGTGCCAGTAGTAAGGGACTAGCGGGGGTATACTCCTACGAGCAGTACTTC; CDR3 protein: CASSKGLAGVYSYEQYF
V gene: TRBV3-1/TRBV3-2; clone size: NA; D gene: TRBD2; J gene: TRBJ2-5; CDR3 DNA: TGTGCCAGCAGCCCCTCCCGACTAGCCGAGACCCAGTACTTC; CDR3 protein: CASSPSRLAETQYF
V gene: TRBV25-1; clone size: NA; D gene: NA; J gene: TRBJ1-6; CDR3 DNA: TGTGCCAGCAGGGCTTGGGGCACCTATAATTCACCCCTCCACTTT; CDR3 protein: CASRAWGTYNSPLHF
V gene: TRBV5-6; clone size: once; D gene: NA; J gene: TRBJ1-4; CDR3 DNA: TGTGCCAGCAGCTTCGGTACAGGCTTTTGGGAAAAACTGTTTTTT; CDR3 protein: CASSFGTGFWEKLFF
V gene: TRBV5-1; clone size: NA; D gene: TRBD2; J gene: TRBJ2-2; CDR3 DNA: TGCGCCAGCAGCCCCCCCTCGGCGGGAGTGGCCGGGGAGCTGTTTTTT; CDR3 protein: CASSPPSAGVAGELFF
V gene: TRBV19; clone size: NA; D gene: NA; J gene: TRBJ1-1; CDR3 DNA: TGTGCCAGTCGGGGACTCGGGGCTGAAGCTTTCTTT; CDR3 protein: CASRGLGAEAFF
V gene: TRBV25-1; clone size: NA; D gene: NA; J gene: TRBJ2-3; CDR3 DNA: TGTGCCAGCAGCCCCCAAACGGGACAAAGCACAGATACGCAGTATTTT; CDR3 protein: CASSPQTGQSTDTQYF
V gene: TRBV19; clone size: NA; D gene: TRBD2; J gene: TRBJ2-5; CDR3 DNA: TGTGCCAGTACCCCCTCACCGGGACTAGCGGGAGTCTGGGAGACCCAGTACTTC; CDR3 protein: CASTPSPGLAGVWETQYF
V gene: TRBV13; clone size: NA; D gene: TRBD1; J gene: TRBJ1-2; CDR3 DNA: TGTGCCAGCAGCTTAGGGCGAGGACAGGGGAACTATGGCTACACCTTC; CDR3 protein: CASSLGRGQGNYGYTF
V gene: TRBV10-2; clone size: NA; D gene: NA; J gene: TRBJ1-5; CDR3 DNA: TGCGCCAGCAGTGGCGGGGGGGCCGGCAGCAATCAGCCCCAGCATTTT; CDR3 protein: CASSGGGAGSNQPQHF
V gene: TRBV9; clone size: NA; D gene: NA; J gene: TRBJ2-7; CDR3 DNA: TGTGCCAGCAGCGTAGGGGTAGTGCCGGGCGAGCAGTACTTC; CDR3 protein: CASSVGVVPGEQYF
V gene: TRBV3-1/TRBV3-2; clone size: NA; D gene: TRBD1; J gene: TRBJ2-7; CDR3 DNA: TGTGCCAGCAGCCACATGGGGACAGGGGCCTACGAGCAGTACTTC; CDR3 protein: CASSHMGTGAYEQYF
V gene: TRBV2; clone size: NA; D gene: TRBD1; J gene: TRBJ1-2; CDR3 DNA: TGTGCCAGCAGGGGTGGGACAGACAACTATGGCTACACCTTC; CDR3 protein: CASRGGTDNYGYTF
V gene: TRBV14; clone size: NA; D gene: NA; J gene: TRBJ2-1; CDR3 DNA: TGTGCCAGCAGCCAAATATCCGGGTCCTCCTACAATGAGCAGTTCTTC; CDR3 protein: CASSQISGSSYNEQFF
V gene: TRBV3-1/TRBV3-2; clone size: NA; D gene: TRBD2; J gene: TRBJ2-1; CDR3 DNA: TGTGCCAGCAGCCAGGTTAGCGGGCACACTTACAATGAGCAGTTCTTC; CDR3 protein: CASSQVSGHTYNEQFF
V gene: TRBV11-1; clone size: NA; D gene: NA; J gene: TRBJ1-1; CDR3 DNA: TGTGCCAGCAGCCCGGTGTCCGCCACTGAAGCTTTCTTT; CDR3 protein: CASSPVSATEAFF
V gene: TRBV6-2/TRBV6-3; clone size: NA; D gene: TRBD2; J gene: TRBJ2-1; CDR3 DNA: TGTGCCAGCAGTCTGAGACTAGCGGGGGTGGATGAGCAGTTCTTC; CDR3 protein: CASSLRLAGVDEQFF
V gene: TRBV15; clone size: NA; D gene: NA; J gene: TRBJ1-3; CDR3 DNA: TGTGCCACCAGCAGAGATCGGGGGGATGTGAACACCATATATTTT; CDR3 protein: CATSRDRGDVNTIYF
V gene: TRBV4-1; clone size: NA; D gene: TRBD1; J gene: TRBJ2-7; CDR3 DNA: TGCGCCAGCAGCCAAAGGTCGGGACAGGGCTCCTACGAGCAGTACTTC; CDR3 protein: CASSQRSGQGSYEQYF
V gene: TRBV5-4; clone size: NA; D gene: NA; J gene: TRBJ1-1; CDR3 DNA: TGTGCCAGCAGCCCAGCGACCGGAAACACTGAAGCTTTCTTT; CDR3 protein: CASSPATGNTEAFF
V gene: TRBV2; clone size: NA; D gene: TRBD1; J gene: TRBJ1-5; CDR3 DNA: TGTGCCAGCAGTGAGACAGGGGTCAATCAGCCCCAGCATTTT; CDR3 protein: CASSETGVNQPQHF
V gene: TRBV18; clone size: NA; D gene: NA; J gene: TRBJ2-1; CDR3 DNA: TGTGCCAGCTCACCACTCATCGGGGAGCAGTTCTTC; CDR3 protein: CASSPLIGEQFF
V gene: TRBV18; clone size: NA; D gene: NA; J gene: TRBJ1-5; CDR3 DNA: TGTGCCAGCTCACCAGTGGGGGCAGATCAGCCCCAGCATTTT; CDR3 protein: CASSPVGADQPQHF
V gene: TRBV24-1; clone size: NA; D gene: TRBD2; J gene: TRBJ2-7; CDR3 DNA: TGTGCCACCAGTGATCGGACTAGCGGGAGAGGATCCTACGAGCAGTACTTC; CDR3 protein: CATSDRTSGRGSYEQYF